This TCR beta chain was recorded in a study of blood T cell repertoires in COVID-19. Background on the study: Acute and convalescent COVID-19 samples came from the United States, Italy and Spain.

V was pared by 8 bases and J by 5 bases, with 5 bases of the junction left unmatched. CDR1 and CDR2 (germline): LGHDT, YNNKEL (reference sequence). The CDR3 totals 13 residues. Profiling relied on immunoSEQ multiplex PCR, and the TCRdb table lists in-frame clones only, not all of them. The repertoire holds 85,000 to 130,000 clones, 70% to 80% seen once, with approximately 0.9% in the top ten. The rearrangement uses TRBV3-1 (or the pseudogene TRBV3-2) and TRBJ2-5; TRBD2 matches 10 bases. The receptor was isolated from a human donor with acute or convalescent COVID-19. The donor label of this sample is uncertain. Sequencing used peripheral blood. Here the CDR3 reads CASRGTSEETQYF. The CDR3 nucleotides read TGTGCCAGCCGGGGGACTAGCGAGGAGACCCAGTACTTC.